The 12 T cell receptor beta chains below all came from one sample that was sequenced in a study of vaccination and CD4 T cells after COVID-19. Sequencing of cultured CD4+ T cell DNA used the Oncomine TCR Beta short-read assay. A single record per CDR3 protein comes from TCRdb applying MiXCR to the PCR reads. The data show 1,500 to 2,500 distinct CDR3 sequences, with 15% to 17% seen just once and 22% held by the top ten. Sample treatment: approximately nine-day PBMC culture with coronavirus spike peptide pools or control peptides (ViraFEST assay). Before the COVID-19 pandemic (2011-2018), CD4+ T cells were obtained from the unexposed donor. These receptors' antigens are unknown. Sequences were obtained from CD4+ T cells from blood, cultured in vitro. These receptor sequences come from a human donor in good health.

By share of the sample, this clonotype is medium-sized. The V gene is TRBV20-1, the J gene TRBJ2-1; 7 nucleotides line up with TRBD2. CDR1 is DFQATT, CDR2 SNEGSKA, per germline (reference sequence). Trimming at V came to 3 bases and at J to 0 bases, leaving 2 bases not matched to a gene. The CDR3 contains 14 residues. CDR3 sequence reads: CSASGGTSYNEQFF. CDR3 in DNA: TGCAGTGCTAGCGGGGGGACCTCCTACAATGAGCAGTTCTTC.

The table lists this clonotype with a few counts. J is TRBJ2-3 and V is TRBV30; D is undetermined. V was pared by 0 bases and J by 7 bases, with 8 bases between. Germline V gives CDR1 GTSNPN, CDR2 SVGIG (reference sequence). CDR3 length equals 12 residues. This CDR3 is CAWSVLRHTQYF. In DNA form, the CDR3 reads TGTGCCTGGAGTGTACTCCGGCATACGCAGTATTTT.

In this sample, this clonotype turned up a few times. CDR3 region: CASIPSGQNYNEQFF. DNA of the CDR3: TGTGCCAGCATTCCCTCGGGCCAGAACTACAATGAGCAGTTCTTC. The chain has TRBV2 and TRBJ2-1, with D unresolved. The V end was cut by 7 bases, the J end by 3 bases, with 16 bases between. Per the germline V gene, CDR1 is SNHLY and CDR2 is FYNNEI. The CDR3 consists of 15 residues. Based on the CDR3 plus reference TRBV2 and TRBJ2-1, the full variable domain is EPEVTQTPSHQVTQMGQEVILRCVPISNHLYFYWYRQILGQKVEFLVSFYNNEISEKSEIFDDQFSVERPDGSNFTLKIRSTKLEDSAMYFCASIPSGQNYNEQFFGPGTRLTVL.

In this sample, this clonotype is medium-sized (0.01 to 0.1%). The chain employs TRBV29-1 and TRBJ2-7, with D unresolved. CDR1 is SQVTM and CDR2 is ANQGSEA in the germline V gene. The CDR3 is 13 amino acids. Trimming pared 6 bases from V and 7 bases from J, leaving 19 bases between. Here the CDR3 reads CSVKRGPQAEQYF. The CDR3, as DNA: TGCAGCGTCAAGAGAGGACCCCAAGCTGAGCAGTACTTC.

This chain's CDR3 is CASRRVSTDTQYF. The CDR3 nucleotides read TGTGCCTCCCGTAGGGTCAGCACAGATACGCAGTATTTT. This sequence joins TRBV9 and TRBJ2-3, with D hard to call. V was trimmed by 10 bases and J by 0 bases, leaving 12 bases between them. The germline gives CDR1 SGDLS, CDR2 YYNGEE. This CDR3 contains 13 residues.

CDR3 sequence: CSAGGATTNEKLFF. The CDR3 nucleotides are TGCAGTGCTGGGGGGGCTACAACTAATGAAAAACTGTTTTTT. The chain joins TRBV20-1 to TRBJ1-4, with a tentative D call TRBD1 (6 bases). Trimming left V 5 bases short and J 0 bases short, with 10 bases between. CDR1 is DFQATT, CDR2 SNEGSKA, per germline (reference sequence). The CDR3 consists of 14 residues.

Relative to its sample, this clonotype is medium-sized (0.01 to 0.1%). In nucleotides, the CDR3 is TGTGCCAGCAGTGTGTGGTCGGTAGGGAGCTCCTATAATTCACCCCTCCACTTT. Translating it yields CASSVWSVGSSYNSPLHF. The chain links TRBV2 to TRBJ1-6; D is undetermined. This CDR3 has 18 amino acids. V was shortened by 4 bases and J by 0 bases, with 16 bases between the two germline ends. The germline V gene has CDR1 SNHLY and CDR2 FYNNEI.

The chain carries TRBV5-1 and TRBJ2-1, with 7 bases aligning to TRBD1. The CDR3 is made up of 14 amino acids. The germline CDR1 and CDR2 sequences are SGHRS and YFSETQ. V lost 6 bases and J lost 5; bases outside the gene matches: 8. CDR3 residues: CASTPGQPDNEQFF. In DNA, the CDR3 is TGCGCCAGCACCCCGGGACAGCCAGACAATGAGCAGTTCTTC.

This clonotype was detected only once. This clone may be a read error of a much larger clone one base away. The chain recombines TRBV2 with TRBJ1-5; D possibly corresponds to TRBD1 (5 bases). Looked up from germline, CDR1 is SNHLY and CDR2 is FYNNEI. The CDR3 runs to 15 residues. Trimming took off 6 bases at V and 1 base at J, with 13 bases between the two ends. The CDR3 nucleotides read TGTGCCAGCAGGACAGAGCTAGAAAGCAATCAGCCCCAGCATTTT. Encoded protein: CASRTELESNQPQHF.

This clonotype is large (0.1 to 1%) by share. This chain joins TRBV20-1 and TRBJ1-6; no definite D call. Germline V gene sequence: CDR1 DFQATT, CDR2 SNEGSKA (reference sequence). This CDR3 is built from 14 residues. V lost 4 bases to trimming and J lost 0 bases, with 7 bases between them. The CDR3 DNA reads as TGCAGTGCTAATAGAGTCTCCTATAATTCACCCCTCCACTTT. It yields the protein CSANRVSYNSPLHF.

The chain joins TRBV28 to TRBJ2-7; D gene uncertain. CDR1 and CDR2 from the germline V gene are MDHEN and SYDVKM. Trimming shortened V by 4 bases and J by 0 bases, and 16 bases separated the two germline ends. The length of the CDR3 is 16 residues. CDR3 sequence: CASSSSSLTDSYEQYF. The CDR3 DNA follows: TGTGCCAGCAGTTCCTCCTCCCTTACAGACTCCTACGAGCAGTACTTC.

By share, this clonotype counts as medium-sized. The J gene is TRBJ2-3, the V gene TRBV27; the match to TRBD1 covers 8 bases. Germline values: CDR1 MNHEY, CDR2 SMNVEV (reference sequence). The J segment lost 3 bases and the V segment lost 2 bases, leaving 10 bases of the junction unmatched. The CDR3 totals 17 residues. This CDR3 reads CASSLEVTGEETDTQYF. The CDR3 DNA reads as TGTGCCAGCAGTTTAGAAGTGACAGGGGAAGAGACAGATACGCAGTATTTT.